The present T cell receptor (beta chain) was sequenced within a study of blood T cell repertoires in COVID-19. Clones were sequenced by immunoSEQ multiplex PCR, and TCRdb holds only the in-frame ones, with some missing. The sample records some 500,000 clones, around nine tenths being singletons. The CDR3 sequence is 15 residues long. The V gene lost 4 bases and the J gene lost 6 bases, with 17 bases spanning the gap. Germline V CDR1 and CDR2: SGHTS, YDEGEE. The source is a woman aged 45-65 years with COVID-19, enrolled during active disease. The sample comprised peripheral blood. The chain employs TRBV5-8 and TRBJ1-5; D gene unclear. Here the CDR3 DNA reads TGTGCCAGCAGCCCCACCGGGGTGGGAAGTCAGCCCCAGCATTTT. Translation: CASSPTGVGSQPQHF.